Below are 15 T cell receptor beta chains sequenced from a single sample in a study of blood T cells in healthy people across ages. With a J-beta primer mix and a sample-barcoded 5' primer, a second PCR ran roughly 7 to 11 cycles. Via MiXCR, TCRdb re-called the 5' RACE reads, giving one row per CDR3 protein. The repertoire holds 750,000 to 950,000 distinct CDR3 sequences, with roughly 25% as singletons. The sample was also reused in another study, on T cells of mothers and their children.

Source material: blood. The receptors originated from a boy aged 5-17 years in good health.

The chain recombines TRBV12-3 or TRBV12-4 with TRBJ1-1, with D maybe TRBD1 (5 bases). Trimming removed 6 bases from V and 6 bases from J, with 17 bases in between. This CDR3 has 14 residues. In DNA, the CDR3 is TGTGCCAGCAGCACTTCAGGGCTTCGGGCTGAAGCTTTCTTT. This encodes CASSTSGLRAEAFF.

This clonotype was seen a few times. The V gene is TRBV2, the J gene TRBJ1-5; D is perhaps TRBD1 (5 bases). The germline V gene has CDR1 SNHLY and CDR2 FYNNEI. V dropped 2 bases and J dropped 7 bases, with 12 bases sitting between them. There are 14 residues in the CDR3. The CDR3, as DNA: TGTGCCAGCAGTGAAACCGCGACAGTCCAGCCCCAGCATTTT. This gives the protein CASSETATVQPQHF.

This clonotype has a single count. V gene TRBV20-1 combines with J gene TRBJ2-7; TRBD2 is a possible D gene (6 bases). CDR1 is DFQATT and CDR2 is SNEGSKA in the germline V gene (reference sequence). This CDR3 region has 12 residues. CDR3 bases: TGCAGCGCCACGACTAGCTCCTACGAGCAGTACTTC. Translation: CSATTSSYEQYF.

The J gene is TRBJ2-1, the V gene TRBV3-1, with D perhaps assigned TRBD1 or TRBD2 (5 bases each). The V gene lost 1 base and the J gene lost 7 bases, with 17 bases spanning the gap. The CDR3 consists of 16 residues. Germline V gene sequence: CDR1 LGHDT, CDR2 YNNKEL (reference sequence). CDR3 sequence (DNA): TGTGCCAGCAGCCAAGTTTCGTGGGGGTCGTTTAATGAGCAGTTCTTC. This gives the protein CASSQVSWGSFNEQFF.

The chain is built from TRBV6-4 and TRBJ1-1, with D perhaps matching TRBD1 (6 bases). Germline V CDR1 and CDR2: MRHNA, SNTAGT. The V and J ends lost 10 bases and 0 bases respectively, with 18 bases between them. The CDR3 runs to 15 residues. CDR3: CAIPYRAGMNTEAFF. The CDR3 DNA reads as TGTGCCATCCCCTACAGGGCGGGCATGAACACTGAAGCTTTCTTT.

This clonotype was observed many times. The chain uses TRBV29-1 and TRBJ1-1, with 7 bases identical to TRBD1. The CDR3 length is 14 residues. The J segment lost 4 bases and the V segment lost 6 bases, leaving 11 bases of the junction unmatched. The germline V gene has CDR1 SQVTM and CDR2 ANQGSEA. This chain's CDR3 is CSVVHRGQGTEAFF. The CDR3 DNA reads TGCAGCGTGGTCCACAGGGGACAAGGCACTGAAGCTTTCTTT.

This clonotype was detected a few times. The V and J genes are TRBV25-1 and TRBJ1-2; the D is unclear. The V end lost 4 bases, the J end lost 4 bases, and 7 bases lay between the germline ends. CDR3 size: 12 residues. The germline V gene has CDR1 MGHDK and CDR2 SYGVNS. DNA of the CDR3: TGTGCCAGCAGTGGCAGCAGCTATGGCTACACCTTC. Protein: CASSGSSYGYTF.

In its sample, this clonotype was seen a few times. V is TRBV12-3 or TRBV12-4 and J is TRBJ1-1, with 7 bases matching TRBD1. Trimming took 4 bases from V and 2 from J; bases not matched to a gene: 7. The CDR3 length is 15 residues. As DNA, the CDR3 is TGTGCCAGCAGTTACCCACAGGGGCGCAACACTGAAGCTTTCTTT. It specifies CASSYPQGRNTEAFF.

This clonotype was found a few times. The rearrangement links TRBV30 to TRBJ1-4; 9 bases match TRBD1. This CDR3 has 15 residues. The germline CDR1 and CDR2 sequences are GTSNPN and SVGIG (reference sequence). Unmatched junction bases numbered 7, after V lost 4 bases and J lost 4 bases. The CDR3 protein is CAWIPSGQGNEKLFF. The DNA for the CDR3 is TGTGCCTGGATACCCTCGGGACAGGGTAATGAAAAACTGTTTTTT.

The chain combines TRBV6-1 with TRBJ2-1; 7 bases map to TRBD2. This CDR3 comprises 16 residues. Trimming removed 5 bases from V and 3 bases from J; junction bases left unmatched: 10. Per germline, CDR1 MNHNS and CDR2 SASEGT. Written as DNA, the CDR3 is TGTGCCAGCAGTCTAAGGACTAGTCGGTACTACAATGAGCAGTTCTTC. It encodes CASSLRTSRYYNEQFF.

The rearrangement uses TRBV20-1 and TRBJ1-1, with D unclear. CDR1 and CDR2 from the germline V gene are DFQATT and SNEGSKA (reference sequence). This CDR3 is built from 15 residues. V lost 0 bases and J 1 base, leaving 12 bases between the germline ends. The CDR3 DNA reads TGCAGTGCTAGAGATCGGGTCCTCCCGAACACTGAAGCTTTCTTT. Protein sequence: CSARDRVLPNTEAFF.

In its sample, this clonotype was seen a few times. The CDR3 loop reads CASSQAPSVFPTTDTQYF. The DNA for the CDR3 is TGTGCCAGCAGTCAAGCCCCCAGTGTCTTCCCCACCACAGATACGCAGTATTTT. This chain uses TRBV12-3 or TRBV12-4 with TRBJ2-3; D not certain. V lost 5 bases to trimming and J lost 2 bases, with 23 bases between them. CDR3 size: 18 residues.

This clonotype was counted between two and nine times. CDR3 residues: CASSTKTGTEAFF. CDR3 sequence (DNA): TGTGCCAGCAGCACGAAGACCGGCACTGAAGCTTTCTTT. V and J are TRBV3-1 and TRBJ1-1; D remains ambiguous. The CDR3 is 13 residues long. The ends were cut back, 5 bases at V and 4 bases at J, with 11 bases in the middle. Germline assignment: CDR1 LGHDT and CDR2 YNNKEL (reference sequence).

J is TRBJ2-5 and V is TRBV29-1, with D possibly being TRBD1 (6 bases). Trimming shortened V by 6 bases and J by 3 bases, and 11 bases separated the two germline ends. This CDR3 has 12 amino acids. Germline-derived CDR1 and CDR2 are SQVTM and ANQGSEA. The CDR3 reads CSVGEGEETQYF. CDR3 nucleotides: TGCAGCGTCGGTGAGGGGGAAGAGACCCAGTACTTC.

The chain is built from TRBV11-2 and TRBJ2-2; TRBD1 agrees at 7 bases. CDR3 length: 17 residues. V dropped 0 bases and J dropped 6; count of bases not matched to a gene: 10. Germline assignment: CDR1 SGHAT and CDR2 FQNNGV. The CDR3 reads CASSLEWLWQGAGELFF. The CDR3 DNA is TGTGCCAGCAGCTTAGAGTGGCTGTGGCAGGGGGCCGGGGAGCTGTTTTTT.